This T cell receptor beta chain was sequenced for a study of blood T cell repertoires in COVID-19. The assay was immunoSEQ multiplex PCR, and TCRdb's table has in-frame clones only and misses some. The sample gives 25,000 to 30,000 clones, 81% of which show up once; 16% is in the top ten. This CDR3 comprises 15 residues. V was clipped by 2 bases and J by 2 bases; unmatched bases: 3. The germline V gene has CDR1 LGHNA and CDR2 YNFKEQ. J is TRBJ2-3 and V is TRBV4-2, with 8 bases aligning to TRBD2. The sequenced material came from peripheral blood. The clonotype comes from a woman aged 55-70 years with acute or convalescent COVID-19. The CDR3 loop reads CASSQNGGATDTQYF. The CDR3, as DNA: TGTGCCAGCAGCCAAAACGGGGGGGCCACAGATACGCAGTATTTT.